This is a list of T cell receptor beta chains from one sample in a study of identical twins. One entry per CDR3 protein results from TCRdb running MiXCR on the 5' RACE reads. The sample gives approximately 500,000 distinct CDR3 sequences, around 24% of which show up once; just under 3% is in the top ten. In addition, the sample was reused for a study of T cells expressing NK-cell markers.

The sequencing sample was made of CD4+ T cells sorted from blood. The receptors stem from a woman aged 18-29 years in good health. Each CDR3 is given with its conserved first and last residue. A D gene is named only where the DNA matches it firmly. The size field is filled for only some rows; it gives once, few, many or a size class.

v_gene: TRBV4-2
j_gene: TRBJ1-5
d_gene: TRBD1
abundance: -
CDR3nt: TGTGCCAGCTTATCTGGACAGGGGGATCAGCCCCAGCATTTT
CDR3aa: CASLSGQGDQPQHF

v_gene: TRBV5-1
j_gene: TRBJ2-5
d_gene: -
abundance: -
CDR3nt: TGCGCCAGCAGCTTTTTACCGCAAGAGACCCAGTACTTC
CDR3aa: CASSFLPQETQYF

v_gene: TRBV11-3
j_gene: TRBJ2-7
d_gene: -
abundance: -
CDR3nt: TGTGCCAGCAGCTTAGTATTGAACGAGCAGTACTTC
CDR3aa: CASSLVLNEQYF

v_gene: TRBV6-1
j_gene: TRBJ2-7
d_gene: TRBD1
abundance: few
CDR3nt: TGTGCCAGCAACCCTCAAGGGACCGGACAGGGGGACGAGCAGTACTTC
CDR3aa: CASNPQGTGQGDEQYF

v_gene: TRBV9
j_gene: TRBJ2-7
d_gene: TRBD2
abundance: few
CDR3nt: TGTGCCAGCAGCGTAGGCGGGGGGACCTACGAGCAGTACTTC
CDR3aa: CASSVGGGTYEQYF

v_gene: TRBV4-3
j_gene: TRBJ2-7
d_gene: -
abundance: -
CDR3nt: TGCGCCAGCAGCCAAGGTCTCCGGGCCCCCTACGAGCAGTACTTC
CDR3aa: CASSQGLRAPYEQYF

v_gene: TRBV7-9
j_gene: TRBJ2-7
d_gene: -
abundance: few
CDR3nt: TGTGCCAGCAGCGACCGGGACACGATATACGAGCAGTACTTC
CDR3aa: CASSDRDTIYEQYF

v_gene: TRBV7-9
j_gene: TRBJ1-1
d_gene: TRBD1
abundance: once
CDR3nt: TGTGCCAGCGTCTTACCAGGGGGAGACACTGAAGCTTTCTTT
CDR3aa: CASVLPGGDTEAFF

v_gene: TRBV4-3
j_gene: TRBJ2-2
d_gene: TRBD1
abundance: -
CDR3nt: TGCGCCAGCAGCCAAGCCCCAGGGGGCCGGACCGGGGAGCTGTTTTTT
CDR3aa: CASSQAPGGRTGELFF

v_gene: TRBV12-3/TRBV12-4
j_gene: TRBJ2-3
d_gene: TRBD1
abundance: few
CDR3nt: TGTGCCAGCACCAGACAGGGCTCAAGCACAGATACGCAGTATTTT
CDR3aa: CASTRQGSSTDTQYF

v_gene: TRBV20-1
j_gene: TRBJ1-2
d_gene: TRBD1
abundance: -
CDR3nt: TGCAGTGCTAGTCCCCAGGGGGCCGGTGGCTACACCTTC
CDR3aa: CSASPQGAGGYTF

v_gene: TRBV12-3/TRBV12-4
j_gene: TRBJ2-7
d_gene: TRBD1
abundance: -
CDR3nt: TGTGCCAGCAGTTTAGAGGGGGCGAGCTACGAGCAGTACTTC
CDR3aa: CASSLEGASYEQYF

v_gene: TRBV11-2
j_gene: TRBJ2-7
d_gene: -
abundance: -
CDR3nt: TGTGCCAGCAGCGGCGGACAGCTCTCCTACGAGCAGTACTTC
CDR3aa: CASSGGQLSYEQYF

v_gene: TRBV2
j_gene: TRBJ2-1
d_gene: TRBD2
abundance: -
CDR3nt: TGTGCCAGCAGTGTTCAGCGGGAGAATGAGCAGTTCTTC
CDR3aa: CASSVQRENEQFF

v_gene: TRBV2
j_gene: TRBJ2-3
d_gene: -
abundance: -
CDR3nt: TGTGCCAGCAAGAGGACAAGCACAGATACGCAGTATTTT
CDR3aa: CASKRTSTDTQYF

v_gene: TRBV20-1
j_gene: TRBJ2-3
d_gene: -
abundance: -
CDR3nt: TGCAGTGCTAGAGAAAGTAGCCCAGGGGATACGCAGTATTTT
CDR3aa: CSARESSPGDTQYF

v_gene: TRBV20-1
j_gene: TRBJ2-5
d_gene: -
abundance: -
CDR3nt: TGCAGTGCACCCGACCAGGGGAAGACCCAGTACTTC
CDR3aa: CSAPDQGKTQYF

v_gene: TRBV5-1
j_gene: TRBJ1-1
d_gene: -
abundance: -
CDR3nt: TGCGCCAGCAGACCGGACCCTCAGAGCGCTGAAGCTTTCTTT
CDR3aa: CASRPDPQSAEAFF

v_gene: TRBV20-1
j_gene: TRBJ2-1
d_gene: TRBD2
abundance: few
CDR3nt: TGCAGTGCTAGAGGGACTAGCGCCTACAATGAGCAGTTCTTC
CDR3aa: CSARGTSAYNEQFF

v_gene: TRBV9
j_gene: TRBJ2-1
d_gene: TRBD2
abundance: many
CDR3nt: TGTGCCAGCAGCGCTCCCCCCCAGTGGGGCGGGAGGGAAATGTATGAGCAGTTCTTC
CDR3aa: CASSAPPQWGGREMYEQFF

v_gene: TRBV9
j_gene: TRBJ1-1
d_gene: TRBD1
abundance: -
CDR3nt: TGTGCCAGCAGCGTAGAGGACAGGGGGCTAGATGAAGCTTTCTTT
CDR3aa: CASSVEDRGLDEAFF

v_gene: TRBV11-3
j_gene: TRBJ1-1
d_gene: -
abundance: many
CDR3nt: TGTGCCAGCAGCTTAGATCCGGGAACTGAAGCTTTCTTT
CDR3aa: CASSLDPGTEAFF

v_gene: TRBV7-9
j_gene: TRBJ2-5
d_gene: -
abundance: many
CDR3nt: TGTGCCAGCCTCGCCAGCGGCCAAGAGACCCAGTACTTC
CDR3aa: CASLASGQETQYF

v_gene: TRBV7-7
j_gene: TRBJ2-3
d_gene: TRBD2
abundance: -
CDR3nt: TGTGCTAGCAGCGATATCCCCGGGACTAGCGGGGGAGGAACGCAGTATTTT
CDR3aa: CASSDIPGTSGGGTQYF

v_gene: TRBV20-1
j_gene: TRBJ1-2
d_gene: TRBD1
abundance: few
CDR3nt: TGCAGTGCCCCTCCTAGGTGGACAGGGGGTGGCTACACCTTC
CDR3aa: CSAPPRWTGGGYTF

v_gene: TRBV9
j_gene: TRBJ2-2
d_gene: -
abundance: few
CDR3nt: TGTGCCAGCAGCGTAATTGCCGGGGAGCTGTTTTTT
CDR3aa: CASSVIAGELFF

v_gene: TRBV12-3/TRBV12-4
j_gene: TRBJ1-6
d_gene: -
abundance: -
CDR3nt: TGTGCCAGCAGTTTTCAACAGGGCAATTCACCCCTCCACTTT
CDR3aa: CASSFQQGNSPLHF

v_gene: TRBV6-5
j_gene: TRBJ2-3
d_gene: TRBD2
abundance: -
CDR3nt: TGTGCCAGCAGTTACTCGACTAGCGGGAGGGCCGCTACGCAGTATTTT
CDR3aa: CASSYSTSGRAATQYF

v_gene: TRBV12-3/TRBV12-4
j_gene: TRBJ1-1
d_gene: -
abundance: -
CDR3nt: TGTGCCAGCAGCCCCCCCGGTCGGACTGAAGCTTTCTTT
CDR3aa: CASSPPGRTEAFF

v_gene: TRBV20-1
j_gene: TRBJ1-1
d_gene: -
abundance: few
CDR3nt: TGCAGTGCTAGCTTGTCGGCTGAAGCTTTCTTT
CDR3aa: CSASLSAEAFF

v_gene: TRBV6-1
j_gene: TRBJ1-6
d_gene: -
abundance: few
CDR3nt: TGTGCCAGCGGGCGGGACGGGCAAGATTCACCCCTCCACTTT
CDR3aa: CASGRDGQDSPLHF

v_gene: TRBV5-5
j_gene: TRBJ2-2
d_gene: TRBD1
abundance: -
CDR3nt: TGTGCCAGCAGTCGGGACAGGGGGGACGCCGGGGAGCTGTTTTTT
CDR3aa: CASSRDRGDAGELFF

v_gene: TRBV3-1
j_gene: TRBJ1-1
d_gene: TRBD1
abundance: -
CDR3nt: TGTGCCAGCAGCGCGGACAGGCAGAACACTGAAGCTTTCTTT
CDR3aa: CASSADRQNTEAFF

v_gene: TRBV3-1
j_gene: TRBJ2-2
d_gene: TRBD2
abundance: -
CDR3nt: TGTGCCAGCATAAGAGCGGGGGGCTCGAACACCGGGGAGCTGTTTTTT
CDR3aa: CASIRAGGSNTGELFF

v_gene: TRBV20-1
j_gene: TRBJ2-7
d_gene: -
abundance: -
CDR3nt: TGCAGTGCTAGTCGAGGGGCGGGGTACGAGCAGTACTTC
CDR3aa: CSASRGAGYEQYF

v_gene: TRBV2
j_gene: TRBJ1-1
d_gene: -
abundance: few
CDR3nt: TGTGCCAGCAGTGTGGGCATTGAAGCTTTCTTT
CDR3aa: CASSVGIEAFF

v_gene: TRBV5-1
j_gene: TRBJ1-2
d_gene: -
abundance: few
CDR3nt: TGCGCCAGCAGTCCCAGGGGATACGGCTATGGCTACACCTTC
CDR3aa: CASSPRGYGYGYTF

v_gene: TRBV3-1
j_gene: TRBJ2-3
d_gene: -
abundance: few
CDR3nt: TGTGCCAGCAGCCATTCGACCGGGGCTAGCGAGCGGTATTTT
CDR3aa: CASSHSTGASERYF

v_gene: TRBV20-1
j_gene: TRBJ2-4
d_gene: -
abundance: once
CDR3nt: TGCAGTGCTAGTCTTCGGGGGGCAGTCCTAGCCAAAAACATTCAGTACTTC
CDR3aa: CSASLRGAVLAKNIQYF

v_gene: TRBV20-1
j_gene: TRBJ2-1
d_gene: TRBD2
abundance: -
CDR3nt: TGCAGTGCTAGTCCCGCGGGACTAGCGGGGAATGAGCAGTTCTTC
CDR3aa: CSASPAGLAGNEQFF

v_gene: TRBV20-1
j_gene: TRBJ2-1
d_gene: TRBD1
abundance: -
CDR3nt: TGCAGTGCTAGAGATTACGGGACAGGGTACTACAATGAGCAGTTCTTC
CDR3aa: CSARDYGTGYYNEQFF

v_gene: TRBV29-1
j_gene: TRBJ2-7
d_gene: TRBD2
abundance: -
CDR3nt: TGCAGCGCTACCCGTAGCGGGAGGGGCGAGCAGTACTTC
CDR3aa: CSATRSGRGEQYF

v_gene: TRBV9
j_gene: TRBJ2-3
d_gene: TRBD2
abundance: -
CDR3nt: TGTGCCAGCAGCGTAGAGCTCAGCGGGAGGGCCATGGATACGCAGTATTTT
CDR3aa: CASSVELSGRAMDTQYF

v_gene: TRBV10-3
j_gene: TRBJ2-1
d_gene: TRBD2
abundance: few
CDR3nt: TGTGCCATCAGCACCCTAGCGGGTCCGGGGTACAATGAGCAGTTCTTC
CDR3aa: CAISTLAGPGYNEQFF

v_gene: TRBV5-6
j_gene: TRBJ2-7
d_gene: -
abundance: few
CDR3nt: TGTGCCAGCAGCCCCTTGCTGGCCAGGGGTAACCACGAGCAGTACTTC
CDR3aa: CASSPLLARGNHEQYF

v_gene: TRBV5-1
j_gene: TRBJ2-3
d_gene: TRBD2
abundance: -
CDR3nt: TGCGCCAGCAGCTTGGCCCCAGCGGGGGGCCCAGATACGCAGTATTTT
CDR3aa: CASSLAPAGGPDTQYF

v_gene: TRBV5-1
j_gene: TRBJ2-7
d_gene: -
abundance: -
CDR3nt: TGCGCCAGCAGCTTGAGGGGGATAAGCTCCTACGAGCAGTACTTC
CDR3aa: CASSLRGISSYEQYF

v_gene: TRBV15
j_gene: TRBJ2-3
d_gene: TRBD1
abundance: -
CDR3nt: TGTGCCACCAGCAGAGGAAACAGGGGTACCACAGATACGCAGTATTTT
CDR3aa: CATSRGNRGTTDTQYF

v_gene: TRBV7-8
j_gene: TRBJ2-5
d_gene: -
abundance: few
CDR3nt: TGTGCCAGCAGCTATTTTCCCCGAAGGGTTTCTCAAGAGACCCAGTACTTC
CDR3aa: CASSYFPRRVSQETQYF

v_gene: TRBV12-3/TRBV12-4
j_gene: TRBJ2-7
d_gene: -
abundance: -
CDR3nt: TGTGCCAGCAGTTACCCACAATATCGGACTGTATCCTACGAGCAGTACTTC
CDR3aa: CASSYPQYRTVSYEQYF

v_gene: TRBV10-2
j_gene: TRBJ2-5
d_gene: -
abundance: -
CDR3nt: TGCGCCAGCAAAAAGGAGACCCAGTACTTC
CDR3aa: CASKKETQYF

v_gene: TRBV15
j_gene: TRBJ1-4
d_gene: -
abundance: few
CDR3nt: TGTGCCACCAGCCGGACAGCTAATGAAAAACTGTTTTTT
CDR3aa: CATSRTANEKLFF

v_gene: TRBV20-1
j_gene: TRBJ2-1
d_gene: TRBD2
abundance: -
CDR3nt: TGCAGTGCTAGCGGGGGGATAACCTACAATGAGCAGTTCTTC
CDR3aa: CSASGGITYNEQFF

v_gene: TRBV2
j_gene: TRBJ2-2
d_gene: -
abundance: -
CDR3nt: TGTGCCAGCAGTGAGAGACGGCACGGGGAGCTGTTTTTT
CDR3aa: CASSERRHGELFF